The rows below give T cell receptor beta chains drawn from one sample of a study of OX40 agonist ivuxolimab in advanced cancers. TCRdb's copy holds only in-frame clones and misses some; the assay was immunoSEQ multiplex PCR. The sample shows some 42,000 clones, more than 70% of them seen only once. The sequencing here drew on CD4+ or CD8+ T cells sorted from blood, taken in a trial of the OX40 agonist ivuxolimab. Receptors originate from an adult with an advanced solid tumor such as melanoma, head and neck, liver or kidney cancer. CDR3s include the opening cysteine and the closing phenylalanine or tryptophan. Fields, in order: clone size, V gene, J gene, D gene, CDR3 protein, CDR3 DNA. D genes are given only for firm matches. Rows may omit the clone size; those that give it use once, few, many or a size class.

>.|TRBV25-1|TRBJ1-1|.
CASETVLNTEAFF
TGTGCCAGCGAAACGGTTTTGAACACTGAAGCTTTCTTT
>.|TRBV27|TRBJ2-1|TRBD1
CASSPLDRDNEQFF
TGTGCCAGCAGTCCGTTGGACAGGGACAATGAGCAGTTCTTC
>.|TRBV18|TRBJ1-1|.
CASSPTGYTSTEAFF
TGTGCCAGCTCCCCGACAGGATATACCTCCACTGAAGCTTTCTTT
>.|TRBV7-9|TRBJ2-1|.
CASSSGGDSYNEQFF
TGTGCCAGCAGCTCCGGCGGGGATTCCTACAATGAGCAGTTCTTC
>.|TRBV5-4|TRBJ1-5|.
CASSCPKDSNQPQHF
TGTGCCAGCAGCTGCCCCAAAGATAGCAATCAGCCCCAGCATTTT
>.|TRBV7-9|TRBJ2-1|TRBD2
CATGGVYNEQFF
TGTGCCACCGGGGGGGTCTACAATGAGCAGTTCTTC
>.|TRBV4-3|TRBJ1-6|.
CASSQERGKPLHF
TGCGCCAGCAGCCAAGAGAGGGGTAAACCCCTCCACTTT
>.|TRBV15|TRBJ2-3|TRBD2
CATGAGGRDTQYF
TGTGCCACCGGCGCGGGGGGGCGAGATACGCAGTATTTT
>.|TRBV5-1|TRBJ2-2|.
CASTDGGVTGELFF
TGCGCCAGCACCGACGGGGGTGTCACCGGGGAGCTGTTTTTT
>.|TRBV27|TRBJ2-2|.
CASSPRGAVVTGELFF
TGTGCCAGCAGTCCACGGGGGGCGGTCGTCACCGGGGAGCTGTTTTTT
>.|TRBV5-1|TRBJ1-2|.
CASTAGADGYTF
TGCGCCAGCACCGCGGGGGCAGACGGCTACACCTTC
>once|TRBV4-3|TRBJ1-2|.
CASSQVPGSNYGYTF
TGCGCCAGCAGCCAAGTTCCGGGTTCTAACTATGGCTACACCTTC
>once|TRBV11-2|TRBJ2-1|.
CASSLQMHHEQFF
TGTGCCAGCAGCTTACAGATGCACCATGAGCAGTTCTTC
>.|TRBV4-3|TRBJ1-6|TRBD1
CASSQGQGNSPLHF
TGCGCCAGCAGCCAGGGACAGGGAAATTCACCCCTCCACTTT
>.|TRBV4-3|TRBJ2-7|.
CASSQGGQGAYEQYF
TGCGCCAGCAGCCAAGGGGGGCAAGGGGCCTACGAGCAGTACTTC
>.|TRBV6-5|TRBJ2-1|.
CASSSTGSWSYNEQFF
TGTGCCAGCAGTTCTACTGGGAGTTGGTCCTACAATGAGCAGTTCTTC
>.|TRBV7-2|TRBJ2-7|.
CASSPNTYEQYF
TGTGCCAGCAGCCCCAATACCTACGAGCAGTACTTC
>.|TRBV5-8|TRBJ1-5|.
CASSPLTNNQPQHF
TGTGCCAGCAGCCCTTTGACTAACAATCAGCCCCAGCATTTT
>once|TRBV15|TRBJ1-2|.
CATSRVPGQSMSSYTF
TGTGCCACCAGCAGAGTTCCAGGGCAGAGTATGAGCAGCTACACCTTC
>.|TRBV10-3|TRBJ2-7|TRBD1
CAISLGTGSVEQYF
TGTGCCATCAGCCTAGGGACAGGGAGTGTGGAGCAGTACTTC
>.|TRBV7-9|TRBJ2-1|.
CASSHGTVQFF
TGTGCCAGCAGCCATGGGACGGTACAGTTCTTC
>.|TRBV5-4|TRBJ2-7|.
CASSLGGKEQYF
TGTGCCAGCAGCTTGGGGGGAAAGGAGCAGTACTTC
>.|TRBV27|TRBJ1-2|.
CASSLRGTIYGYTF
TGTGCCAGCAGTCTAAGGGGGACCATCTATGGCTACACCTTC
>.|TRBV28|TRBJ2-1|.
CASSFGQLSYNEQFF
TGTGCCAGCAGTTTTGGGCAGTTATCCTACAATGAGCAGTTCTTC
>.|TRBV18|TRBJ2-2|.
CASSPRGTGELFF
TGTGCCAGCTCACCACGGGGGACCGGGGAGCTGTTTTTT
>few|TRBV15|TRBJ1-2|TRBD1
CATSRNRDSSYGYTF
TGTGCCACCAGCAGGAACCGGGACAGTTCCTATGGCTACACCTTC
>.|TRBV27|TRBJ1-2|.
CATRDLAGYGYTF
TGTGCCACTAGGGACCTCGCCGGCTATGGCTACACCTTC
>few|TRBV4-3|TRBJ2-5|.
CASSQEIRGQETQYF
TGCGCCAGCAGCCAAGAAATACGAGGGCAAGAGACCCAGTACTTC
>.|TRBV7-8|TRBJ1-1|.
CASSFRSLGVGTEAFF
TGTGCCAGCAGCTTCCGCTCTCTGGGGGTAGGAACTGAAGCTTTCTTT
>.|TRBV28|TRBJ2-1|.
CASSLSGGGGNEQFF
TGTGCCAGCAGTTTATCCGGGGGCGGGGGTAATGAGCAGTTCTTC
>.|TRBV5-6|TRBJ1-4|TRBD1
CASTLTLGQGGFLGKLFF
TGTGCCAGCACCCTCACTTTGGGACAGGGCGGATTTTTGGGGAAACTGTTTTTT
>.|TRBV7-9|TRBJ1-5|.
CASSFGGAQPQHF
TGTGCCAGCAGCTTCGGGGGGGCTCAGCCCCAGCATTTT
>few|TRBV7-2|TRBJ1-4|.
CASSLEGQYYEKLFF
TGTGCCAGCAGCTTAGAGGGGCAGTACTACGAAAAACTGTTTTTT
>.|TRBV10-3|TRBJ2-3|TRBD2
CAISELAGDTDTQYF
TGTGCCATCAGTGAGCTAGCGGGGGACACAGATACGCAGTATTTT